The 25 T cell receptor beta chains reported below all come from one sample, sequenced in a study of tumor-infiltrating lymphocytes in oesophageal squamous cell carcinoma (dated by TCRdb to 2016 to 2017). Libraries were prepared through PCR. Sequencing instrument: Illumina HiSeq 2000. Using fastp at Q25 and MiXCR, TCRdb reprocessed the public reads and kept productive beta chains. Identical CDR3 protein sequences are pooled into one entry, listed with their most common genes and DNA. This sample comprises just over 20,000 distinct CDR3 sequences, more than 35% of them detected only once. Around 10% of the sample goes to the ten largest clones. Sample: esophageal tumor tissue. These receptors were collected from a male donor with esophageal squamous cell carcinoma.

The rearrangement joins TRBV5-1 to TRBJ2-3; D ambiguous. Germline loops: CDR1 SGHRS, CDR2 YFSETQ. Deletions cut 2 bases from V and 6 bases from J, with 7 bases between. CDR3 length equals 12 residues. The CDR3 loop is CASSFGRDTQYF. The CDR3 DNA is TGCGCCAGCAGCTTTGGCCGGGATACGCAGTATTTT. Full variable domain (remainder filled in from reference TRBV5-1 and TRBJ2-3): KAGVTQTPRYLIKTRGQQVTLSCSPISGHRSVSWYQQTPGQGLQFLFEYFSETQRNKGNFPGRFSGRQFSNSRSEMNVSTLELGDSALYLCASSFGRDTQYFGPGTRLTVL.

The genes are TRBV11-1 and TRBJ2-5; TRBD1 is a possible D gene (5 bases). The J call is in doubt because the DNA end fits TRBJ2-1 better. The CDR3 is 15 residues long. Germline V gene data show CDR1 as SGHAT and CDR2 as FQDESV (reference sequence). As DNA, the CDR3 is TGTGCCAGCAGCTCGGACCTTGGCTGGGGCGATGAGCAGTTCTTC. This encodes CASSSDLGWGDEQFF.

This clonotype showed up many times. CDR3 nucleotides: TGTGCCAGCAGCCAGGGAAGAAATAACTATGGCTACACCTTC. The encoded protein is CASSQGRNNYGYTF. This sequence joins TRBV6-1 and TRBJ1-2, with a possible D match to TRBD1 (5 bases). Trimming cost V 6 bases and J 1 base, with 12 bases left between them. Looked up from germline, CDR1 is MNHNS and CDR2 is SASEGT. This CDR3 comprises 14 residues.

In regard to this clonotype: A read error may explain this, as a much larger clone is one base away. The genes are TRBV19 and TRBJ2-4, with 7 bases lining up with TRBD1. CDR3 length: 15 amino acids. Germline lookup yields CDR1 LNHDA and CDR2 SQIVND (reference sequence). Germline trimming cut 3 bases from V and 13 bases from J; bases unmatched to any gene: 15. The DNA of the CDR3 is TGTGCCAGTAGTATTTTGGGGACAGACTACAATGAGCAGTACTTC. Protein: CASSILGTDYNEQYF.

About this clonotype: The junction shows a germline mismatch at one end, possibly a read error. This chain connects TRBV5-3 to TRBJ2-1; 11 bases align to TRBD2. The J call may be faulty, since TRBJ2-5 better matches the DNA end. TRBV5-3 is classed as an ORF, of uncertain function. The CDR3 extends over 16 amino acids. For the CDR3, the DNA is TGTGCCAGCAGCTGGGGACTAGCGGAGTCCCAAGAGACCCAGTACTTC. The encoded protein is CASSWGLAESQETQYF.

A few counts support this clonotype. CDR3 coding DNA: TGCAGTGGGATAAGGAACACTGAAGCTTTCTTT. Protein: CSGIRNTEAFF. V gene TRBV20-1 combines with J gene TRBJ1-1; D call uncertain. The CDR3 runs 11 residues. Germline assignment: CDR1 DFQATT and CDR2 SNEGSKA (reference sequence). The germline V and J ends were trimmed by 7 bases and 1 base, with 7 bases remaining between them.

In regard to this clonotype: Given the absence of the conserved phenylalanine or tryptophan at the CDR3 end, a read error is likely. The DNA is left out, because the CDR3 cannot be placed on it with certainty; the CDR3 is given as TCRdb lists it. The gene calls are TRBV6-2 or TRBV6-3 and TRBJ2-3; the table gives TRBD1 as D, unverified against the DNA. CDR1 and CDR2 (germline): MNHEY, SVGEGT. The CDR3 is 17 amino acids in total, end residues counted. CDR3: CASTSAGTGGSPLHFGN.

There are many counts of this clonotype. This sequence joins TRBV27 and TRBJ2-1; 7 bases are shared with TRBD2. From germline, CDR1 is MNHEY and CDR2 SMNVEV (reference sequence). This CDR3 comprises 16 residues. With 2 bases clipped from V and 4 bases from J, the junction kept 8 bases outside the gene matches. CDR3 bases: TGTGCCAGCAGTTTAGGCCGACTAGCAGATTACAATGAGCAGTTCTTC. It translates to CASSLGRLADYNEQFF.

In regard to this clonotype: A much more abundant neighbour one base away suggests this may be a read error. The chain recombines TRBV14 with TRBJ2-5; D is perhaps TRBD1 (6 bases). V lost 3 bases, J lost 11 bases, and 22 bases lay in between. Germline V gene lookup returns CDR1 SGHDN and CDR2 FVKESK. This CDR3 has 15 amino acids. The chain's CDR3 is CASSHRDNQNNEQYF. CDR3 nucleotide sequence: TGTGCCAGCAGCCACCGGGACAATCAAAACAATGAGCAGTACTTC.

This clonotype was seen only once. The chain uses TRBV19 and TRBJ2-1; 11 nucleotides line up with TRBD2. Germline CDR1 is LNHDA and CDR2 is SQIVND (reference sequence). V dropped 6 bases and J dropped 0; count of bases not matched to a gene: 4. This CDR3 has 16 amino acids. The CDR3 DNA reads as TGTGCCAGTAGCCAGCTAGCGGGGGGCTCCTACAATGAGCAGTTCTTC. Amino acids: CASSQLAGGSYNEQFF.

This clonotype is termed medium-sized (0.01 to 0.1%). For the CDR3, the DNA is TGTGCCAGCAGCTTACGGTCGGCGGGAGCCACAGATACGCAGTATTTT. Protein sequence: CASSLRSAGATDTQYF. The chain recombines TRBV7-2 with TRBJ2-3, with 7 positions matching TRBD2. The V segment lost 2 bases and the J segment 2 bases; nucleotides outside the gene matches: 7. The CDR3 extends over 16 amino acids. Germline CDR1 reads SGHTA; CDR2 reads FQGNSA. Full variable domain (remainder filled in from reference TRBV7-2 and TRBJ2-3): GAGVSQSPSNKVTEKGKDVELRCDPISGHTALYWYRQSLGQGLEFLIYFQGNSAPDKSGLPSDRFSAERTGGSVSTLTIQRTQQEDSAVYLCASSLRSAGATDTQYFGPGTRLTVL.

The chain is built from TRBV25-1 and TRBJ1-2; D gene uncertain. V shed 2 bases and J shed 4 bases, with 11 bases lying between them. The CDR3 runs to 14 residues. CDR1 and CDR2 from the germline V gene are MGHDK and SYGVNS. CDR3 nucleotides: TGTGCCAGCAGTGAAACCCTCGGGTCCTATGGCTACACCTTC. Encoded protein: CASSETLGSYGYTF.

This clonotype appeared a few times. This may stem from a read error, because a much larger clone lies one nucleotide away. The chain recombines TRBV6-5 with TRBJ2-1; D is perhaps TRBD2 (7 bases). Per the germline V gene, CDR1 is MNHEY and CDR2 is SVGAGI. CDR3 length: 15 amino acids. V was cut by 0 bases and J by 10 bases, with 16 bases left in between. The CDR3 loop reads CASSYSRGGWYEQFF. In DNA form, the CDR3 reads TGTGCCAGCAGTTACTCGAGGGGGGGTTGGTACGAGCAGTTCTTC.

Judged by abundance, this clonotype is large. This chain joins TRBV7-9 and TRBJ1-1; unclear D gene. Germline CDR1 and CDR2: SEHNR and FQNEAQ (reference sequence). This CDR3 is built from 13 residues. V lost 0 bases and J 4 bases, leaving 6 bases between the germline ends. DNA for the CDR3: TGTGCCAGCAGCTTAGCAGAGCCCACTGAAGCTTTCTTT. Translated: CASSLAEPTEAFF.

This clonotype was counted once. This chain links TRBV7-2 with TRBJ1-6; the D gene is possibly TRBD1 (5 bases). Germline V CDR1 and CDR2: SGHTA, FQGNSA. The CDR3 is made up of 12 amino acids. V lost 5 bases and J lost 11, with 10 bases in between. The CDR3 DNA reads as TGTGCCAGCAGCCCAGGGTTGGCACCCCTCCACTTT. Amino acid sequence: CASSPGLAPLHF.

This clonotype is medium-sized. V is TRBV7-6 and J is TRBJ2-7; D may be TRBD1 (5 bases). Germline V gene data show CDR1 as SGHVS and CDR2 as FNYEAQ. V was cut by 3 bases and J by 4 bases, with 10 bases left in between. The CDR3 has 13 residues. CDR3 sequence (DNA): TGTGCCAGCAGCTTCGGTCAGGGTTACGAGCAGTACTTC. It yields the protein CASSFGQGYEQYF.

A single count supports this clonotype. A read error is possible here, since a much larger clone lies one base away. The chain has TRBV18 and TRBJ2-1; 12 bases map to TRBD2. The CDR3 contains 15 residues. The germline V gene has CDR1 KGHSH and CDR2 LQKENI. The CDR3 nucleotides read TGTGCCAGCTCACCGACTAGCGGGAGAGCTTACGAGCGGTACTTC. Translated, it gives CASSPTSGRAYERYF.

The gene calls are TRBV7-2 and TRBJ2-5, with unresolved D. The DNA end is a closer match to TRBJ2-1, so the J assignment may be wrong. Per germline, CDR1 SGHTA and CDR2 FQGNSA. This CDR3 has 15 residues. In nucleotides, the CDR3 is TGTGCCAGCAGCTTACTTTTGGTGTTCCGCAATGAGCAGTTCTTC. Translated: CASSLLLVFRNEQFF.

This clonotype was observed many times. The rearrangement joins TRBV6-6 to TRBJ1-2; D uncertain. Germline V gene sequence: CDR1 MNHNY, CDR2 SVGAGI (reference sequence). The CDR3 is 13 residues long. Between the trimmed V and J ends, which lost 0 bases and 4 bases, there was a span of 6 bases. CDR3: CASSYSITYGYTF. Here the CDR3 DNA reads TGTGCCAGCAGTTACTCGATAACCTATGGCTACACCTTC.

This clonotype was recorded only once. The chain carries TRBV7-2 and TRBJ1-1, with D hard to call. The germline V and J ends were trimmed by 1 base and 5 bases, with 8 bases remaining between them. This CDR3 has 13 residues. CDR1 is SGHTA, CDR2 FQGNSA, per germline. The CDR3 sequence: CASSLVSGTEAFF. Written as DNA, the CDR3 is TGTGCCAGCAGCTTAGTTTCAGGAACTGAAGCTTTCTTT.

By sample fraction, this clonotype is medium-sized. The chain combines TRBV6-1 with TRBJ2-6; D ambiguous. CDR3 length: 15 amino acids. CDR1 and CDR2 from the germline V gene are MNHNS and SASEGT. Trimming cost V 1 base and J 3 bases, with 7 bases left between them. The CDR3 loop reads CASSEGPFGANVLTF. In DNA, the CDR3 is TGTGCCAGCAGTGAAGGACCCTTTGGGGCCAACGTCCTGACTTTC.

This clonotype has more than one count but fewer than ten. Since no conserved phenylalanine or tryptophan closes the CDR3, a read error is the likely cause. Because the CDR3's place on the DNA is in doubt, the DNA is left out and the CDR3 is given as listed by TCRdb. This chain uses TRBV14 with TRBJ2-7. The CDR3 numbers 16 amino acids, ends counted. Germline values: CDR1 SGHDN, CDR2 FVKESK. The CDR3 region is CASSQGVGYYGYTFGS.

The rearrangement joins TRBV19 to TRBJ2-3; 11 bases align to TRBD2. Germline CDR1 is LNHDA and CDR2 is SQIVND (reference sequence). After removal of 3 bases from V and 3 bases from J, the junction contained 11 bases not matched to a gene. The CDR3 is 18 amino acids. The CDR3 sequence: CASSIFGLAGGRTDTQYF. CDR3 sequence (DNA): TGTGCCAGTAGTATTTTTGGCCTAGCGGGAGGAAGGACAGATACGCAGTATTTT.

This clonotype occurred many times. The chain couples TRBV5-1 to TRBJ2-1; the match to TRBD2 covers 8 bases. The ends lost 0 bases at V and 4 bases at J; junction bases unmatched: 6. Germline V gene lookup returns CDR1 SGHRS and CDR2 YFSETQ. CDR3 length equals 16 residues. The CDR3 bases are TGCGCCAGCAGCTTGGGGACTAGCCTCTATTACAATGAGCAGTTCTTC. Translated: CASSLGTSLYYNEQFF.

The rearrangement links TRBV6-2 or TRBV6-3 to TRBJ2-5; D is unresolved. The J call may be incorrect, as the DNA end agrees better with TRBJ2-1. Germline V gives CDR1 MNHEY, CDR2 SVGEGT. CDR3 size: 12 residues. The CDR3 sequence is CASNPGYNEQFF. The CDR3 region has the DNA TGTGCCAGCAATCCTGGCTACAATGAGCAGTTCTTC.